The clone carrying this T cell receptor beta chain was seen at least ten times. Its antigen is undetermined. Unique molecular identifiers were affixed to single, distinct cDNA molecules. TCRdb itself ran the 5' RACE reads through MiXCR, one entry per CDR3 protein. The sample records 48,000 or so distinct CDR3 sequences, 6.2% being singletons. The data stem from a study of early T cells in non-severe SARS-CoV-2 infection. Study background: The chains were unpaired, and the sequenced material was bulk RNA from unsorted whole blood.

Whole-study results and caveats: Private and CD4 specificities were missed by VDJdb matching, skewed to anti-spike CD8.

The CDR3 loop spans 13 amino acids. CDR1 is SNHLY, CDR2 FYNNEI, per germline. V lost 6 bases and J lost 14, with 20 bases in between. The sequence derives from an adult who was a healthcare worker with PCR-confirmed SARS-CoV-2 infection or an uninfected control (not recorded which). This specimen consisted of whole blood, obtained at baseline. The chain is built from TRBV2 and TRBJ2-1; perhaps TRBD2 as D (7 bases). DNA for the CDR3: TGTGCCAGCAGCTTAGGGAGGGGGGCAGGAGAGTTCTTC. Its protein is CASSLGRGAGEFF.